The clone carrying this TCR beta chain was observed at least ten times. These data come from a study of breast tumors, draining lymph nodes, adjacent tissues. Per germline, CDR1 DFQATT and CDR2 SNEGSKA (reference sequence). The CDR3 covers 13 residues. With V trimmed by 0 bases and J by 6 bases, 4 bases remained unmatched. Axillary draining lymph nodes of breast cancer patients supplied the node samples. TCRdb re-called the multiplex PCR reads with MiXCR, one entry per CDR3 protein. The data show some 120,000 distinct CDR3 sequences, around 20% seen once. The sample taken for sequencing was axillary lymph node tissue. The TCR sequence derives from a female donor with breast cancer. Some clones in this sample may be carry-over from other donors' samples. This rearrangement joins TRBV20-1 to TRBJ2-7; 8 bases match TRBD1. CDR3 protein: CSARDYRGSEQYF. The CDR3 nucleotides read TGCAGTGCTAGAGATTACAGGGGGAGCGAGCAGTACTTC.